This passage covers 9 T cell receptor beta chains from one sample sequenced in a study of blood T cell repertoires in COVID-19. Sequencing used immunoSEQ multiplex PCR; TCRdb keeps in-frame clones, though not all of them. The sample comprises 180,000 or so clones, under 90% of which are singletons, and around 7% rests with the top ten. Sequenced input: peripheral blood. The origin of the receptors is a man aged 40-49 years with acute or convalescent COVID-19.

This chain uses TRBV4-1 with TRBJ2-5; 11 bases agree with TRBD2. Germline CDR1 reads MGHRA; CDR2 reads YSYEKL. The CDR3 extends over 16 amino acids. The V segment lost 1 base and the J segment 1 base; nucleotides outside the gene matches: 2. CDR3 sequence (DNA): TGCGCCAGCAGCCAAGGACTAGCGGGGACCCAAGAGACCCAGTACTTC. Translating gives CASSQGLAGTQETQYF.

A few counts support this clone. CDR3 in DNA: TGCGCCAGCAGCCCGCTGAGCGGGGGTGACTACGAGCAGTACTTC. Translated: CASSPLSGGDYEQYF. V usage is TRBV5-1 and J usage is TRBJ2-7; TRBD2 agrees at 8 bases. The trim removed 4 bases at V and 3 bases at J, leaving 9 bases unmatched. CDR3 length: 15 amino acids. Germline loops: CDR1 SGHRS, CDR2 YFSETQ.

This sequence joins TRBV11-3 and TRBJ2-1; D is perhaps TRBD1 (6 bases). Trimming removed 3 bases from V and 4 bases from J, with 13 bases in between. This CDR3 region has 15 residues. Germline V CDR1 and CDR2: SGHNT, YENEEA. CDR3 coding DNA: TGTGCCAGCAGCTTGAATGCAGGGGTGTACAATGAGCAGTTCTTC. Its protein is CASSLNAGVYNEQFF.

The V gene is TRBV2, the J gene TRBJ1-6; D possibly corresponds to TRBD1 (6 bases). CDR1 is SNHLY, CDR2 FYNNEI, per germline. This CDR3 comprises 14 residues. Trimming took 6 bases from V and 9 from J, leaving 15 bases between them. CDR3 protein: CASRAGVSFSPLHF. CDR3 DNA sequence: TGTGCCAGCAGGGCAGGGGTAAGTTTTTCACCCCTCCACTTT.

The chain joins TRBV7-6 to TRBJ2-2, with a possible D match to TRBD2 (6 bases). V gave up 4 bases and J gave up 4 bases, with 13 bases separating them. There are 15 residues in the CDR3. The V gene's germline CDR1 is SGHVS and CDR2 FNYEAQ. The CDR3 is CASSSAVGGTGELFF. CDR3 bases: TGTGCCAGCAGCTCCGCTGTGGGGGGCACCGGGGAGCTGTTTTTT.

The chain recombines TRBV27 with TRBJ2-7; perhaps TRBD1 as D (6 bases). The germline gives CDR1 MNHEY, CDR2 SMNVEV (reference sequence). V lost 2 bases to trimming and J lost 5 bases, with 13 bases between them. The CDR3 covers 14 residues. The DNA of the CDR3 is TGTGCCAGCAGTTTAATTAGGGGGAGCGACGAGCAGTACTTC. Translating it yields CASSLIRGSDEQYF.

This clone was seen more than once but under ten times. The CDR3 sequence is CAWTSDRGNTEAFF. CDR3 nucleotides: TGTGCCTGGACTTCGGACCGGGGGAACACTGAAGCTTTCTTT. The J gene is TRBJ1-1, the V gene TRBV30; no firm D call. Trimming cost V 4 bases and J 1 base, with 13 bases left between them. Germline V lookup: CDR1 GTSNPN, CDR2 SVGIG (reference sequence). The CDR3 contains 14 residues.

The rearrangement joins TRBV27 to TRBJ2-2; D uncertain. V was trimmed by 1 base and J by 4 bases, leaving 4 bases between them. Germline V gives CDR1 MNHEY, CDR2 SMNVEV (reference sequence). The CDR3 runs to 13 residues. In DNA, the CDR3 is TGTGCCAGCAGTTTATGGAGCACCGGGGAGCTGTTTTTT. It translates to CASSLWSTGELFF.

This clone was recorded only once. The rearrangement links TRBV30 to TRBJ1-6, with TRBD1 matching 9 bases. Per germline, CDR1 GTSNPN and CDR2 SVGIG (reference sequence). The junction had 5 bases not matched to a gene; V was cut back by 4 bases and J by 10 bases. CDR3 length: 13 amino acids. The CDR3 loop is CAWTGTGRSPLHF. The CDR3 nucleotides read TGTGCCTGGACTGGGACAGGGAGGTCACCCCTCCACTTT.